This passage covers 28 T cell receptor beta chains from one sample sequenced in a study of blood T cell repertoires in COVID-19 (TCRdb year 2020). Receptor libraries were prepared by the immunoSEQ multiplex PCR assay. The table was pulled from immuneACCESS by TCRdb, which kept in-frame rearrangements only. Such tables lose some clones; where checked, under half of the loss comes from unresolved V genes, and the rest has no known cause. For this sample there are under 150,000 clones; approximately 87% appear just once. Around 2.3% of the sample rests with the top ten. The specimen was peripheral blood. The receptors stem from a man between 25 and 39 years old with acute or convalescent COVID-19.

The J gene is TRBJ1-5, the V gene TRBV19; D call uncertain. This CDR3 contains 14 residues. Germline CDR1 reads LNHDA; CDR2 reads SQIVND (reference sequence). Trimming took 2 bases from V and 5 from J, leaving 10 bases between them. Here the CDR3 DNA reads TGTGCCAGTAGTATAAGTTTGGGCGATCAGCCCCAGCATTTT. Residues: CASSISLGDQPQHF.

V gene TRBV7-8 combines with J gene TRBJ1-3; 9 bases are a match to TRBD1. Germline CDR1 reads SGHVS; CDR2 reads FQNEAQ. This CDR3 spans 15 amino acids. The V segment lost 8 bases and the J segment 7 bases; nucleotides outside the gene matches: 12. The CDR3 coding sequence is TGTGCCAGCCTCCGGGACAGGGTTTCGGGCAACACCATATATTTT. Its translation is CASLRDRVSGNTIYF.

The chain links TRBV6-2 or TRBV6-3 to TRBJ1-5; a possible D gene is TRBD1 (6 bases). CDR1 is MNHEY and CDR2 is SVGEGT in the germline V gene. There are 16 residues in the CDR3. Trimming cost V 5 bases and J 2 bases, with 16 bases left between them. DNA for the CDR3: TGTGCCAGCAGTAGGAACAAGGGGGAAGGCAATCAGCCCCAGCATTTT. This sequence encodes CASSRNKGEGNQPQHF.

The chain combines TRBV13 with TRBJ1-4; the D is unclear. The CDR3 runs to 17 residues. Germline CDR1 and CDR2: PRHDT and FYEKMQ (reference sequence). Trimming took 0 bases from V and 0 from J, leaving 11 bases between them. The CDR3 bases are TGTGCCAGCAGCTTAGGGGGAGGCATTGCAACTAATGAAAAACTGTTTTTT. It is translated as CASSLGGGIATNEKLFF.

This clone has a handful of counts. The V call is TRBV19, the J call TRBJ1-2; D is uncertain. Trimming took off 5 bases at V and 4 bases at J, with 20 bases between the two ends. The CDR3 is made up of 16 amino acids. CDR1 and CDR2 (germline): LNHDA, SQIVND (reference sequence). The CDR3 sequence: CASSYRVGGEGYGYTF. The CDR3 region has the DNA TGTGCCAGTAGTTACCGCGTTGGTGGGGAGGGCTATGGCTACACCTTC.

The chain joins TRBV27 to TRBJ2-7, with TRBD1 matching over 8 bases. Germline loops: CDR1 MNHEY, CDR2 SMNVEV (reference sequence). The length of the CDR3 is 14 residues. J was trimmed by 5 bases and V by 1 base; bases with no gene match: 4. The CDR3 DNA follows: TGTGCCAGCAGTTTATACAGGGGGGACGACGAGCAGTACTTC. It yields the protein CASSLYRGDDEQYF.

For the CDR3, the DNA is TGTGCCAGCAGTTACAGGCCCCAAGGGGGCAATCAGCCCCAGCATTTT. This codes for CASSYRPQGGNQPQHF. This chain links TRBV6-6 with TRBJ1-5, with D perhaps matching TRBD1 (5 bases). The CDR3 totals 16 residues. The germline gives CDR1 MNHNY, CDR2 SVGAGI (reference sequence). Trimming removed 2 bases from V and 2 bases from J, with 13 bases in between.

This clone appeared once. The rearrangement uses TRBV4-1 and TRBJ1-1; 10 bases are shared with TRBD1. Germline V CDR1 and CDR2: MGHRA, YSYEKL. V lost 4 bases and J lost 1; bases outside the gene matches: 0. The CDR3 is made up of 14 amino acids. This chain's CDR3 is CASSRDRGNTEAFF. The CDR3 coding sequence is TGCGCCAGCAGCCGGGACAGGGGGAACACTGAAGCTTTCTTT.

The chain carries TRBV9 and TRBJ1-2; 8 bases line up with TRBD1. Germline CDR1 SGDLS, CDR2 YYNGEE. This CDR3 contains 13 residues. After removal of 3 bases from V and 8 bases from J, the junction contained 6 bases not matched to a gene. The CDR3 reads CASSDQGARGYTF. The CDR3 region has the DNA TGTGCCAGCAGCGACCAGGGGGCGCGGGGCTACACCTTC.

This chain joins TRBV10-1 and TRBJ1-6; D might be TRBD1 (5 bases). The germline CDR1 and CDR2 sequences are WNHNN and SYGVQD (reference sequence). The V gene lost 8 bases and the J gene lost 7 bases, with 12 bases spanning the gap. The CDR3 covers 13 residues. The CDR3 loop is CASGTTGNSPLHF. CDR3 sequence (DNA): TGCGCCAGCGGAACTACAGGAAATTCACCCCTCCACTTT.

This chain uses TRBV5-1 with TRBJ1-2; D is perhaps TRBD1 (5 bases). Germline V CDR1 and CDR2: SGHRS, YFSETQ. This CDR3 is built from 16 residues. The germline V and J ends were trimmed by 0 bases and 8 bases, with 20 bases remaining between them. The DNA for the CDR3 is TGCGCCAGCAGCTTGGCCGGGGGAGGATCCTTCGAAGGCTACACCTTC. Its translation is CASSLAGGGSFEGYTF. Full variable domain (remainder filled in from reference TRBV5-1 and TRBJ1-2): KAGVTQTPRYLIKTRGQQVTLSCSPISGHRSVSWYQQTPGQGLQFLFEYFSETQRNKGNFPGRFSGRQFSNSRSEMNVSTLELGDSALYLCASSLAGGGSFEGYTFGSGTRLTVV.

The chain recombines TRBV27 with TRBJ1-5, with D hard to call. The V gene's germline CDR1 is MNHEY and CDR2 SMNVEV (reference sequence). Trimming removed 2 bases at V and 0 bases at J, with 5 bases between. The CDR3 spans 14 residues. The CDR3 here is CASSLRYSNQPQHF. CDR3 coding DNA: TGTGCCAGCAGTTTACGGTATAGCAATCAGCCCCAGCATTTT.

V gene TRBV5-4 combines with J gene TRBJ1-2, with 8 nucleotides matching TRBD1. The CDR3 has 16 residues. The ends lost 0 bases at V and 4 bases at J; junction bases unmatched: 8. From germline, CDR1 is SGHNT and CDR2 YYREEE (reference sequence). CDR3 amino acids: CASSLGQGMTAYGYTF. The CDR3 DNA is TGTGCCAGCAGCTTGGGACAGGGGATGACCGCCTATGGCTACACCTTC.

The gene calls are TRBV3-1 (or the pseudogene TRBV3-2) and TRBJ1-2; a possible D gene is TRBD1 (6 bases). Between the trimmed V and J ends, which lost 0 bases and 8 bases, there was a span of 16 bases. The CDR3 extends over 15 amino acids. Germline values: CDR1 LGHDT, CDR2 YNNKEL (reference sequence). CDR3 amino acids: CASSQDGTGGRGYTF. The CDR3, as DNA: TGTGCCAGCAGCCAAGACGGGACGGGGGGCCGCGGCTACACCTTC.

In this sample, this clone turned up a few times. The rearrangement joins TRBV19 to TRBJ1-6; 8 bases fit TRBD1. CDR1 is LNHDA and CDR2 is SQIVND in the germline V gene (reference sequence). The CDR3 loop spans 15 amino acids. V shed 10 bases and J 6 bases; nucleotides not matched to a gene: 11. CDR3: CATRKTGVGNSPLHF. The DNA of the CDR3 is TGTGCCACCAGAAAGACAGGGGTAGGTAATTCACCCCTCCACTTT.

This clone has more than one count but fewer than ten. The chain is built from TRBV7-9 and TRBJ2-5, with D possibly being TRBD1 (6 bases). Trimming cost V 4 bases and J 1 base, with 10 bases left between them. Looked up from germline, CDR1 is SEHNR and CDR2 is FQNEAQ (reference sequence). The CDR3 is 14 residues long. The CDR3 region is CASSYGQLQETQYF. The CDR3 region has the DNA TGTGCCAGCAGCTATGGACAGCTCCAAGAGACCCAGTACTTC.

The CDR3 sequence: CASSFISSSRGSGANVLTF. In DNA, the CDR3 is TGTGCCAGCAGTTTTATTTCGTCCAGCAGGGGGTCTGGGGCCAACGTCCTGACTTTC. The chain combines TRBV27 with TRBJ2-6; TRBD1 agrees at 7 bases. V trimming: 3 bases; J trimming: 1 base; junction bases outside the gene matches: 12. The CDR3 runs 19 residues. Germline CDR1 reads MNHEY; CDR2 reads SMNVEV (reference sequence).

This chain links TRBV3-1 (or the pseudogene TRBV3-2) with TRBJ1-2, with TRBD1 matching 9 bases. Trimming cost V 5 bases and J 7 bases; bases outside gene matches: 2. The length of the CDR3 is 12 residues. CDR1 is LGHDT and CDR2 is YNNKEL in the germline V gene (reference sequence). DNA for the CDR3: TGTGCCAGCAGCGGGACAGGGAGTGGCTACACCTTC. It encodes CASSGTGSGYTF.

This chain links TRBV9 with TRBJ1-4, with a tentative D call TRBD1 (6 bases). CDR1 and CDR2 (germline): SGDLS, YYNGEE. This CDR3 region has 16 residues. Deletions cut 0 bases from V and 4 bases from J, with 13 bases between. CDR3 sequence (DNA): TGTGCCAGCAGCGTAGATATCAGGGGCAGTAATGAAAAACTGTTTTTT. It specifies CASSVDIRGSNEKLFF. Full variable domain (outside the CDR3, taken from reference TRBV9 and TRBJ1-4): DSGVTQTPKHLITATGQRVTLRCSPRSGDLSVYWYQQSLDQGLQFLIQYYNGEERAKGNILERFSAQQFPDLHSELNLSSLELGDSALYFCASSVDIRGSNEKLFFGSGTQLSVL.

V usage is TRBV5-1 and J usage is TRBJ2-5; 9 positions agree with TRBD1. V was pared by 0 bases and J by 4 bases, with 4 bases of the junction left unmatched. The CDR3 contains 15 residues. Germline-derived CDR1 and CDR2 are SGHRS and YFSETQ. This chain's CDR3 is CASSLEQGATETQYF. CDR3 DNA sequence: TGCGCCAGCAGCTTGGAACAGGGGGCAACAGAGACCCAGTACTTC.

This clone was counted between two and nine times. The chain has TRBV5-1 and TRBJ1-2, with D possibly matching TRBD1 (5 bases). CDR3 length: 12 amino acids. Trimming cost V 4 bases and J 6 bases, with 10 bases left between them. Germline CDR1 SGHRS, CDR2 YFSETQ. The CDR3 sequence is CASSASGHGYTF. Here the CDR3 DNA reads TGCGCCAGCAGCGCATCAGGGCATGGCTACACCTTC.

The chain recombines TRBV5-6 with TRBJ1-1; unclear D gene. Per the germline V gene, CDR1 is SGHDT and CDR2 is YYEEEE. Trimming took 7 bases from V and 0 from J, leaving 22 bases between them. CDR3 length: 17 amino acids. This CDR3 reads CASHPSGRRSLNTEAFF. The CDR3 region has the DNA TGTGCCAGCCACCCGTCTGGGCGACGTTCCTTGAACACTGAAGCTTTCTTT.

The genes are TRBV7-2 and TRBJ2-3; 7 bases map to TRBD1. After removal of 2 bases from V and 2 bases from J, the junction contained 7 bases not matched to a gene. This CDR3 has 16 amino acids. Per the germline V gene, CDR1 is SGHTA and CDR2 is FQGNSA. In DNA, the CDR3 is TGTGCCAGCAGCTTACGATTAGGGACAGACACAGATACGCAGTATTTT. It codes for CASSLRLGTDTDTQYF.

This chain joins TRBV7-9 and TRBJ1-1; 9 bases are a match to TRBD1. CDR3 length: 15 residues. Germline assignment: CDR1 SEHNR and CDR2 FQNEAQ (reference sequence). The V segment lost 5 bases and the J segment 4 bases; nucleotides outside the gene matches: 8. CDR3 coding DNA: TGTGCCAGCAGCCCCCTGGGACAGGGTCTCACTGAAGCTTTCTTT. Translating gives CASSPLGQGLTEAFF.

The V gene is TRBV7-6, the J gene TRBJ1-1; 10 positions agree with TRBD1. Germline values: CDR1 SGHVS, CDR2 FNYEAQ. This CDR3 has 16 residues. With 7 bases clipped from V and 4 bases from J, the junction kept 12 bases outside the gene matches. Written as DNA, the CDR3 is TGTGCCAGCACCTTTGACCGGGACAGGGGCATCACTGAAGCTTTCTTT. Translation gives CASTFDRDRGITEAFF.

This clone was observed once. J is TRBJ2-5 and V is TRBV27; D gene ambiguous. V gave up 2 bases and J gave up 2 bases, with 6 bases separating them. The CDR3 contains 13 residues. Germline CDR1 MNHEY, CDR2 SMNVEV (reference sequence). DNA for the CDR3: TGTGCCAGCAGTTTAATCGGTCAAGAGACCCAGTACTTC. This encodes CASSLIGQETQYF.

The V gene is TRBV10-3, the J gene TRBJ1-1, with D possibly being TRBD1 (6 bases). The CDR3 covers 13 residues. The germline gives CDR1 ENHRY, CDR2 SYGVKD. V dropped 5 bases and J dropped 1 base, with 8 bases sitting between them. The CDR3 protein is CAISMDRNTEAFF. Here the CDR3 DNA reads TGTGCCATCAGTATGGACAGGAACACTGAAGCTTTCTTT.

This sequence joins TRBV9 and TRBJ1-1, with D uncertain. The germline V gene has CDR1 SGDLS and CDR2 YYNGEE. This CDR3 has 14 amino acids. The V and J ends lost 3 bases and 1 base respectively, with 10 bases between them. The CDR3 protein is CASSARGENTEAFF. The DNA for the CDR3 is TGTGCCAGCAGCGCGCGAGGCGAGAACACTGAAGCTTTCTTT.